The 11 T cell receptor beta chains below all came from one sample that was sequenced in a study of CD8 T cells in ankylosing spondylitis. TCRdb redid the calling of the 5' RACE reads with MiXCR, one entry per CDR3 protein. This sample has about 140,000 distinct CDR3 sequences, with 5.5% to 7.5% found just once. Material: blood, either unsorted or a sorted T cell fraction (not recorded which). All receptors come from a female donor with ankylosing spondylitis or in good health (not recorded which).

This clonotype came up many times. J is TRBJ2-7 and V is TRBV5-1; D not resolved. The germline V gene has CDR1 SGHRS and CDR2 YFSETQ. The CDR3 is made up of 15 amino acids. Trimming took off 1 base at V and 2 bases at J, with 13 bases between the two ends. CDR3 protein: CASSLLPGQTYEQYF. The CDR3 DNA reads TGCGCCAGCAGCTTGTTGCCCGGGCAGACCTACGAGCAGTACTTC.

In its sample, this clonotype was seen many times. CDR3 bases: TGCGCCAGCAGCCAAGAGTCGGGGAGAGGCAGCTATGGCTACACCTTC. It yields the protein CASSQESGRGSYGYTF. The gene calls are TRBV4-1 and TRBJ1-2; D not certain. Trimming pared 0 bases from V and 4 bases from J, leaving 15 bases between. This CDR3 has 16 residues. CDR1 is MGHRA, CDR2 YSYEKL, per germline.

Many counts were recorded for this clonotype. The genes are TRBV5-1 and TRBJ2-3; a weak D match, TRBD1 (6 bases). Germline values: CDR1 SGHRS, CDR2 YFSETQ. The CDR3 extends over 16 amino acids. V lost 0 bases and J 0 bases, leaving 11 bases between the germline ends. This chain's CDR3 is CASSLGGRISTDTQYF. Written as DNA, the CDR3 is TGCGCCAGCAGCTTGGGGGGGCGGATTAGCACAGATACGCAGTATTTT.

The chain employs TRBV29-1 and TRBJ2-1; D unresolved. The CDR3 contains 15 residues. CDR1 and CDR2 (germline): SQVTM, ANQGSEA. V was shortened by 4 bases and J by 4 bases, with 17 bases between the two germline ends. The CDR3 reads CSVVLDGRSYNEQFF. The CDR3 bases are TGCAGCGTTGTATTGGACGGTAGGTCGTACAATGAGCAGTTCTTC.

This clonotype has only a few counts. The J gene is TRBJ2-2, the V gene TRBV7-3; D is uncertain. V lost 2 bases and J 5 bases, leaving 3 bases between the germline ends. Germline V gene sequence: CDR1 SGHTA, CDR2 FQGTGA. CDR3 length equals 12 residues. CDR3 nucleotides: TGTGCCAGCAGCTTATATACCGGGGAGCTGTTTTTT. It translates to CASSLYTGELFF.

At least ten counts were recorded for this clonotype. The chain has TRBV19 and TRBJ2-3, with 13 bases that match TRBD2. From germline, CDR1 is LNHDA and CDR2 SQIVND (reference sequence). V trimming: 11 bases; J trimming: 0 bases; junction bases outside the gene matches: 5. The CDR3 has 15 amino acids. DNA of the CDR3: TGTGCCGGGACTAGCGGGGCCGATAGCACAGATACGCAGTATTTT. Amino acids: CAGTSGADSTDTQYF.

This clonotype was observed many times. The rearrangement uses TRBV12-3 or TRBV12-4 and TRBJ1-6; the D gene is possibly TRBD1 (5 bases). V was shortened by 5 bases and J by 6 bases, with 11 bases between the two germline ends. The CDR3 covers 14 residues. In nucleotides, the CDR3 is TGTGCCAGCAGTACGGGACGCGGTAATTCACCCCTCCACTTT. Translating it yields CASSTGRGNSPLHF.

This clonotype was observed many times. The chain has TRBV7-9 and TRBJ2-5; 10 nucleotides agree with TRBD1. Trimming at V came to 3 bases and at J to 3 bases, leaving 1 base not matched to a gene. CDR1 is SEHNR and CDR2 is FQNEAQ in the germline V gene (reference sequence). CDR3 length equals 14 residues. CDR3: CASSFGQGEETQYF. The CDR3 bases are TGTGCCAGCAGCTTCGGACAGGGGGAAGAGACCCAGTACTTC.

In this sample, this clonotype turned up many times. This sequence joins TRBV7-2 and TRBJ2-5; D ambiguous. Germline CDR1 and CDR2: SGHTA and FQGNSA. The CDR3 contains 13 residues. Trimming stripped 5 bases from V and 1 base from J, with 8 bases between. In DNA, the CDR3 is TGTGCCAGCAGCCCCTACGGCCAAGAGACCCAGTACTTC. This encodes CASSPYGQETQYF.

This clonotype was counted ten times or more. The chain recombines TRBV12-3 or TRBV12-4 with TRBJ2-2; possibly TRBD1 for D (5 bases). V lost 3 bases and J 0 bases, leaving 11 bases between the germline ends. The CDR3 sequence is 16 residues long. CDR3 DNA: TGTGCCAGCAGTTTGGGGCCAGGGACGAACACCGGGGAGCTGTTTTTT. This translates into CASSLGPGTNTGELFF.

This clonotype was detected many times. The CDR3 sequence is CASSVGGTADTQYF. The CDR3 region has the DNA TGTGCCAGCAGCGTAGGGGGGACCGCAGATACGCAGTATTTT. The chain recombines TRBV9 with TRBJ2-3; D is possibly TRBD1 or TRBD2 (5 bases each). Germline loops: CDR1 SGDLS, CDR2 YYNGEE. The CDR3 runs 14 residues. Deletions cut 0 bases from V and 4 bases from J, with 9 bases between.